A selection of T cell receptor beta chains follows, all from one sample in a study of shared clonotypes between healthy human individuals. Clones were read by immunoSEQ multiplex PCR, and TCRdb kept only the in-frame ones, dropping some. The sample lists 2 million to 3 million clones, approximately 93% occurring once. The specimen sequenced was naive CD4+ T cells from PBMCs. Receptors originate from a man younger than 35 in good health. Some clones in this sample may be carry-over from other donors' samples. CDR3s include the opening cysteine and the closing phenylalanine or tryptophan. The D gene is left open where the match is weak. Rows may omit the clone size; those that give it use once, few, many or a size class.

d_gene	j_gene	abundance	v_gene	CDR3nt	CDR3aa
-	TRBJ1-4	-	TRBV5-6	TGTGCCAGCAGTCTGGGGGGGACTGAAAAACTGTTTTTT	CASSLGGTEKLFF
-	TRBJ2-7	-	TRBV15	TGTGCCACCAGCAGAGAGGTAGCCTGGGAGCAGTACTTC	CATSREVAWEQYF
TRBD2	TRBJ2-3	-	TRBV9	TGTGCCAGCAGCTCCGGGACTAGCGGGGGTGTCACAGATACGCAGTATTTT	CASSSGTSGGVTDTQYF
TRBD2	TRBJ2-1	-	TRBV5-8	TGTGCCAGCAGCCACGGGGCAGGGACTAGCGGGAGTGTCAATGAGCAGTTCTTC	CASSHGAGTSGSVNEQFF
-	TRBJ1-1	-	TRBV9	TGTGCCAGCAGCGTAGAACCCGGACGGAACACTGAAGCTTTCTTT	CASSVEPGRNTEAFF
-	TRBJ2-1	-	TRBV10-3	TGTGCCATCAGTGAGGGTCTCATCCGGGAGCAGTTCTTC	CAISEGLIREQFF
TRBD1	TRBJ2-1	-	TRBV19	TGTGCCAGTAGTACCGAGTTTAGCGACAGGGGGATCAATGAGCAGTTCTTC	CASSTEFSDRGINEQFF
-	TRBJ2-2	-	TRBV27	TGTGCCAGCAGTTTATCATCGCCCGGGGAGCTGTTTTTT	CASSLSSPGELFF
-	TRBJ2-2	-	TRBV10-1	TGCGCCAGCAGTGAGAGGGGTGCCGGGGAGCTGTTTTTT	CASSERGAGELFF
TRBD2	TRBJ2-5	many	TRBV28	TGTGCCAGCAGTTTACTGGCTAGCGGGCCGCGGGAGACCCAGTACTTC	CASSLLASGPRETQYF